The TCR beta chain described here comes from a study of blood T cell repertoires in COVID-19. Study-wide context: Samples representing acute and convalescent COVID-19 were sourced from the United States, Italy and Spain.

Authors' data handling: The authors estimated nucleated cell counts from reference gene primer amplification. Clones were read by immunoSEQ multiplex PCR, and TCRdb kept only the in-frame ones, dropping some. The V and J calls and the clone size are those of that table, but D and trimming were determined from the DNA. The sample has around 150,000 clones; around three quarters are singletons. This CDR3 region has 13 residues. V shed 8 bases, J shed 3 bases, and the junction held 4 bases outside the gene matches. This sequence was found in a man in his fifties or sixties with acute or convalescent COVID-19. The sample consisted of peripheral blood. The genes are TRBV12-3 or TRBV12-4 and TRBJ2-5; 9 bases agree with TRBD2. The CDR3 DNA reads TGTGCCAGCGGAAGACTAGCGGAAGAGACCCAGTACTTC. It specifies CASGRLAEETQYF.